This TCR beta chain was recovered during a study of shared clonotypes between healthy human individuals. The sequenced material, unsorted PBMC DNA, was run on ten immunoSEQ deep assay plates. The assay was immunoSEQ multiplex PCR, and TCRdb's table has in-frame clones only and misses some. This sample yields about 99,000 clones, of which less than 50% are seen a single time; about 15% belongs to the top ten. Donors included only healthy HIV-negative adults lacking recent acute infections or vaccinations. As concerns this clone: Its matching antigen is unknown.

The study's findings and limits: Donor clonotype sharing was expected to depend on sequencing depth.

The CDR3 covers 14 residues. Germline values: CDR1 SEHNR, CDR2 FQNEAQ (reference sequence). Trimming pared 5 bases from V and 2 bases from J, leaving 12 bases between. This clonotype was sampled from a woman aged 40 to 50 in good health. Some clones in this sample may be carry-over from other donors' samples. The sample was PBMCs. V and J are TRBV7-9 and TRBJ2-5, with D unresolved. The CDR3 sequence is CASSNAGSQETQYF. The CDR3 DNA reads TGTGCCAGCAGCAACGCCGGGTCACAAGAGACCCAGTACTTC.